This T cell receptor (beta chain) was captured by sequencing in a study of blood T cells in healthy people across ages. V shed 2 bases and J shed 1 base, with 14 bases lying between them. Germline values: CDR1 SNHLY, CDR2 FYNNEI. The CDR3 is made up of 17 amino acids. A second PCR of about 6 to 11 cycles used a sample-barcoded 5' primer and a J-beta primer mix. Researchers report that a template-switch adaptor with 12 random nucleotides tagged each cDNA molecule. TCRdb redid the calling of the 5' RACE reads with MiXCR, one entry per CDR3 protein. The data show about 670,000 distinct CDR3 sequences, around 43% seen once.

The J gene is TRBJ1-4, the V gene TRBV2, with D perhaps TRBD1 (6 bases). The sequenced material came from blood. This TCR came from a man older than 75 in good health. This CDR3 reads CASSELAGAGTNEKLFF. The CDR3 coding sequence is TGTGCCAGCAGTGAATTGGCGGGGGCCGGAACTAATGAAAAACTGTTTTTT.